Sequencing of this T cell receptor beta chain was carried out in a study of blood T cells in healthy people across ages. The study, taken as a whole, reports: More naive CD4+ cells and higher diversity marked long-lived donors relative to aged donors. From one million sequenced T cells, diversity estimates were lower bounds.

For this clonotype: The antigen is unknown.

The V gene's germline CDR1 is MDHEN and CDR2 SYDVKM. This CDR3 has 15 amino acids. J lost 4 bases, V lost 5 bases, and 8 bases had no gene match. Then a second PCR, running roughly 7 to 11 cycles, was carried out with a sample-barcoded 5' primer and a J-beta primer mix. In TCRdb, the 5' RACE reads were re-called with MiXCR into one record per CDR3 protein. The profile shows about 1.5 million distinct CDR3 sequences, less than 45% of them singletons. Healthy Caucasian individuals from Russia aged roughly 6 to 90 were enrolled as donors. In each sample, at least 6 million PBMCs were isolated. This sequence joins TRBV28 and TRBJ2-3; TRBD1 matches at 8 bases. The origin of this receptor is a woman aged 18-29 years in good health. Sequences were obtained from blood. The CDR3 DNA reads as TGTGCCAGCAGTCGTGACAGGGGACCCTCAGATACGCAGTATTTT. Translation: CASSRDRGPSDTQYF.